These T cell receptor beta chains were read from a single sample in a study of identical twins. From the 5' RACE reads, TCRdb called clonotypes with MiXCR, one entry per CDR3 protein. This table holds a few hundred thousand distinct CDR3 sequences, about 10% found once. The sequencing input was memory T cells sorted from blood. These receptors were obtained from a man between 50 and 59 years old in good health. The CDR3 runs from the conserved cysteine through the conserved F or W. The D gene is left open where the match is weak. Only some rows state a clone size, as once, few, many or a class for expanded clones.

>TRBJ2-7|TRBV19|many|NA
TGTGCCAGTAGCCCCGAGATGGGTAGCAGTTACGAGCAGTACTTC
CASSPEMGSSYEQYF
>TRBJ1-2|TRBV12-3/TRBV12-4|many|TRBD1
TGTGCCAGCAGTAGTTCGACAGGGAACTATGGCTACACCTTC
CASSSSTGNYGYTF
>TRBJ1-2|TRBV11-2|many|NA
TGTGCCAGCAGCTTTTTTAGTCTTACGGGCAGGGCTTACGTCTATGGCTACACCTTC
CASSFFSLTGRAYVYGYTF
>TRBJ2-2|TRBV15|NA|NA
TGTGCCACCAGCAGAGCAGGGTCTGATACCGGGGAGCTGTTTTTT
CATSRAGSDTGELFF
>TRBJ2-3|TRBV7-9|few|NA
TGTGCCAGCAGCTCGGACTGGTCTTATAGCACAGATACGCAGTATTTT
CASSSDWSYSTDTQYF
>TRBJ2-2|TRBV4-2|many|NA
TGTGCCAGCAGCCTAGGGGTGCTAGGGGGGAACACCGGGGAGCTGTTTTTT
CASSLGVLGGNTGELFF
>TRBJ1-1|TRBV5-1|NA|NA
TGCGCCAGCAGCTTGAAGGGAGGGAACACTGAAGCTTTCTTT
CASSLKGGNTEAFF
>TRBJ2-7|TRBV12-3/TRBV12-4|many|NA
TGTGCCAGCACCTCGGGTGGGATCCTGGCCGAGCAGTACTTC
CASTSGGILAEQYF
>TRBJ1-4|TRBV5-1|few|NA
TGCGCCAGCAGCTGGACCGCGGGGACTAATGAAAAACTGTTTTTT
CASSWTAGTNEKLFF
>TRBJ2-6|TRBV6-2/TRBV6-3|many|NA
TGTGCCAGCAGCCGGACGACAGATGCGAACGTCCTGACTTTC
CASSRTTDANVLTF
>TRBJ2-5|TRBV29-1|medium-sized|NA
TGCAGCGTTGACAGGGCCCAAGAGACCCAGTACTTC
CSVDRAQETQYF
>TRBJ2-5|TRBV29-1|many|TRBD1
TGCAGCGTTGGGGACAGAGAAACCCAAGAGACCCAGTACTTC
CSVGDRETQETQYF
>TRBJ2-3|TRBV24-1|NA|TRBD2
TGTGCCACCCGGGGGGGGCTCACAGATACGCAGTATTTT
CATRGGLTDTQYF
>TRBJ2-1|TRBV12-3/TRBV12-4|NA|NA
TGTGCCAGCAGTATTAACAACAATGAGCAGTTCTTC
CASSINNNEQFF
>TRBJ2-7|TRBV7-3|few|TRBD2
TGTGCCAGCCTCCCCCGGCCGCAGGGGACTAGCGGGGGCTACGAGCAGTACTTC
CASLPRPQGTSGGYEQYF
>TRBJ1-5|TRBV2|many|NA
TGTGCCAGCAGTGCTACTCGGGAAGCCCTCCAGCATTTT
CASSATREALQHF